The rows below give T cell receptor beta chains drawn from one sample of a study of T cell changes during pregnancy in multiple sclerosis. Measured with immunoSEQ multiplex PCR; TCRdb has only the in-frame clones, and not every one. The repertoire includes 70,000 to 95,000 clones, just over 90% of them detected once, and roughly 0.44% sits in the top ten. The starting material was CD4+ T cells from peripheral blood mononuclear cells, obtained in the second trimester of pregnancy. The source is a female donor with multiple sclerosis, enrolled in a pregnancy study. Each CDR3 is given with its conserved first and last residue. A D gene is named only where the DNA matches it firmly. Where a row states a size, it is once, few, many or the class of an expanded clone; other rows omit it.

CASNDRNQPQHF	TGTGCCAGTAACGACAGGAATCAGCCCCAGCATTTT	TRBV19	TRBJ1-5	few	.
CASSNRQGAVNGYTF	TGTGCCAGCAGCAACAGACAGGGGGCCGTTAATGGCTACACCTTC	TRBV7-2	TRBJ1-2	.	TRBD1
CAITPTGFTEAFF	TGTGCCATCACCCCAACAGGGTTCACTGAAGCTTTCTTT	TRBV10-3	TRBJ1-1	.	.
CASRMTGGNYGYTF	TGTGCCAGCAGAATGACAGGGGGCAACTATGGCTACACCTTC	TRBV27	TRBJ1-2	.	TRBD1
CASSFAGNSNQPQHF	TGTGCCAGCAGCTTCGCAGGTAATAGCAATCAGCCCCAGCATTTT	TRBV5-4	TRBJ1-5	.	.
CASRRQGSNTEAFF	TGTGCCAGTAGGAGACAGGGGTCGAACACTGAAGCTTTCTTT	TRBV19	TRBJ1-1	.	TRBD1
CASSQPTGVGNTIYF	TGCGCCAGCAGCCAGCCTACAGGGGTTGGAAACACCATATATTTT	TRBV4-1	TRBJ1-3	.	TRBD1
CASSQDHGRGGQPQHF	TGCGCCAGCAGCCAAGACCATGGGCGGGGCGGCCAGCCCCAGCATTTT	TRBV4-1	TRBJ1-5	.	.
CASSPQGVGTYEQYF	TGCGCCAGCAGCCCTCAGGGGGTCGGAACCTACGAGCAGTACTTC	TRBV4-1	TRBJ2-7	.	TRBD1
CASSGDPYEQYF	TGCGCCAGCTCGGGGGACCCCTACGAGCAGTACTTC	TRBV10-2	TRBJ2-7	.	.
CASSPLGRTGGTEAFF	TGTGCCAGCAGCCCCTTAGGTAGGACAGGGGGCACTGAAGCTTTCTTT	TRBV28	TRBJ1-1	.	TRBD1
CASSLIGQGTNEQFF	TGTGCCAGCAGCTTAATCGGACAGGGTACAAATGAGCAGTTCTTC	TRBV5-8	TRBJ2-1	few	TRBD1
CASSERGLFYNEQFF	TGTGCCAGCAGTGAAAGGGGGCTATTTTACAATGAGCAGTTCTTC	TRBV2	TRBJ2-1	.	TRBD1
CASSILGSQTNYGYTF	TGTGCCAGTAGTATATTGGGCAGCCAGACGAACTATGGCTACACCTTC	TRBV19	TRBJ1-2	.	.
CASSLSAGGAFF	TGTGCCAGCAGCTTGTCGGCAGGGGGAGCTTTCTTT	TRBV7-9	TRBJ1-1	.	TRBD1
CASSLGSRVFSTEAFF	TGTGCCAGCAGCTTAGGTTCGCGGGTTTTTAGCACTGAAGCTTTCTTT	TRBV11-3	TRBJ1-1	once	.
CAWSVGVGSPLHF	TGTGCCTGGAGTGTCGGGGTCGGATCACCCCTCCACTTT	TRBV30	TRBJ1-6	few	.
CASRVTGPQHF	TGTGCCAGCAGGGTGACAGGGCCCCAGCATTTT	TRBV2	TRBJ1-5	.	.